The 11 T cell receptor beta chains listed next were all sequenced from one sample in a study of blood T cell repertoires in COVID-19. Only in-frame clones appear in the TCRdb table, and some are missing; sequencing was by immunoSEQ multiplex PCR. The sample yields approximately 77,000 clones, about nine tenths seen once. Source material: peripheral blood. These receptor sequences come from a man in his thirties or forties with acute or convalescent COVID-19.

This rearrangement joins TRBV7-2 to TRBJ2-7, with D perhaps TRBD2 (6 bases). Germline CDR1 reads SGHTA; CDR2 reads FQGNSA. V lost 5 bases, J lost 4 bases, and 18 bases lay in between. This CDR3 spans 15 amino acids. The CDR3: CASSPVAVPFYEQYF. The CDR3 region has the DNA TGTGCCAGCAGCCCCGTAGCGGTACCTTTTTACGAGCAGTACTTC.

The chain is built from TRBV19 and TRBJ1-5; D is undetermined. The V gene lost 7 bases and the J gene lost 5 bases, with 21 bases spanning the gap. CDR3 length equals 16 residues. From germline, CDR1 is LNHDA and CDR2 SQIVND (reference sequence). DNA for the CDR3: TGTGCCAGTACTGGTCGGAGGAAAGCAGAATATCAGCCCCAGCATTTT. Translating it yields CASTGRRKAEYQPQHF.

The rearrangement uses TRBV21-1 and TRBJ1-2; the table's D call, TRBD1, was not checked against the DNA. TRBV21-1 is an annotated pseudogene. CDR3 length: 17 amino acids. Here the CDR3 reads CASSRPDSTGINYGYTF. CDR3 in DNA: TGTGCCAGCAGCAGACCTGATTCGACAGGGATTAACTATGGCTACACCTTC.

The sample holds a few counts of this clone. The CDR3 loop reads CASNEGYSNQPQHF. The CDR3 DNA reads TGTGCCAGCAACGAGGGTTATAGCAATCAGCCCCAGCATTTT. This chain connects TRBV6-5 to TRBJ1-5; unclear D gene. The CDR3 contains 14 residues. Trimming shortened V by 7 bases and J by 0 bases, and 10 bases separated the two germline ends. Germline CDR1 MNHEY, CDR2 SVGAGI.

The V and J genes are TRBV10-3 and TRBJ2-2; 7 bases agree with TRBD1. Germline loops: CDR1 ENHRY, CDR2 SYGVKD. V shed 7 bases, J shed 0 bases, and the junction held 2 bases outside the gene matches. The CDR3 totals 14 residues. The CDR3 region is CAITDRANTGELFF. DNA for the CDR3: TGTGCCATCACTGACAGGGCGAACACCGGGGAGCTGTTTTTT.

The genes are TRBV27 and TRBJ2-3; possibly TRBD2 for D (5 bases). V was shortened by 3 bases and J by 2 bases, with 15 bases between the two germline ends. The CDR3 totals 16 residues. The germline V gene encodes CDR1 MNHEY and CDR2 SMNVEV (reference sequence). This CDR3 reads CASSFRGPIDTDTQYF. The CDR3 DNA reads TGTGCCAGCAGTTTCCGGGGTCCTATAGACACAGATACGCAGTATTTT.

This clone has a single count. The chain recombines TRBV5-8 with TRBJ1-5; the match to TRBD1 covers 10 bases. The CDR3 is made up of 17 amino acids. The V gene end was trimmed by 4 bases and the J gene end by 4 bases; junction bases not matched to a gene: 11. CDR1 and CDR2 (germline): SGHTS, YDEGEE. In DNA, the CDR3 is TGTGCCAGCAGCGAATACTTCGGACAGGGGGTTAATCAGCCCCAGCATTTT. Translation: CASSEYFGQGVNQPQHF.

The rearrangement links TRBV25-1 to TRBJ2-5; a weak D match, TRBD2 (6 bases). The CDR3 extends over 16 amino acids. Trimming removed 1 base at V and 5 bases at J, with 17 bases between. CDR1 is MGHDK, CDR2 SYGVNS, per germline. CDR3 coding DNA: TGTGCCAGCAGTGAATTAGGCGGGGCCCGCATGGAGACCCAGTACTTC. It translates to CASSELGGARMETQYF.

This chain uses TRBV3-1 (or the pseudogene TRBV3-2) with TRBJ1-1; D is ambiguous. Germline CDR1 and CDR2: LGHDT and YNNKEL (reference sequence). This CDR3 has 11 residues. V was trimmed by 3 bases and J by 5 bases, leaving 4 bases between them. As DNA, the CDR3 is TGTGCCAGCAGCCATCTTACTGAAGCTTTCTTT. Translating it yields CASSHLTEAFF.

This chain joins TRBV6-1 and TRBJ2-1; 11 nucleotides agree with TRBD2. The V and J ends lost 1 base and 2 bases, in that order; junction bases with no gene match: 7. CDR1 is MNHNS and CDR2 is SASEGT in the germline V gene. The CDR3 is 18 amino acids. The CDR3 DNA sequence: TGTGCCAGCAGTGAAGGATTAGCGGGGGGGCCAGCCTACAATGAGCAGTTCTTC. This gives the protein CASSEGLAGGPAYNEQFF.

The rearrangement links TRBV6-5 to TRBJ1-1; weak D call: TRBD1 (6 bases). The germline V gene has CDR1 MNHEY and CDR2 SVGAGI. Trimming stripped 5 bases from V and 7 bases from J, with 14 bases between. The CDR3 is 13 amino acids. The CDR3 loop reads CASSTYRAGEAFF. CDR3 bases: TGTGCCAGCAGTACCTACAGGGCAGGTGAAGCTTTCTTT.